Presented here are 26 T cell receptor beta chains from one specimen sequenced in a study of blood T cell repertoires in COVID-19. Libraries were prepared by immunoSEQ multiplex PCR; TCRdb keeps only in-frame clonotypes and omits some of them. In the table there are about 200,000 clones, 70% to 90% of which are singletons. The sequencing input was peripheral blood. The receptor source for this set is a man between 50 and 59 years old with COVID-19, enrolled during active disease.

This clone was picked up a small number of times. The V and J genes are TRBV11-2 and TRBJ2-3; the match to TRBD2 covers 8 bases. With 5 bases clipped from V and 3 bases from J, the junction kept 7 bases outside the gene matches. The CDR3 consists of 15 residues. Germline V lookup: CDR1 SGHAT, CDR2 FQNNGV. The CDR3 sequence is CASSRSGGLTDTQYF. The CDR3 nucleotides read TGTGCCAGCAGCAGAAGCGGGGGACTTACAGATACGCAGTATTTT.

V usage is TRBV7-9 and J usage is TRBJ1-5; D may be TRBD1 (6 bases). Germline V gene sequence: CDR1 SEHNR, CDR2 FQNEAQ (reference sequence). This CDR3 has 15 residues. Trimming removed 1 base from V and 1 base from J, with 8 bases in between. The CDR3 protein is CASSLGGQSNQPQHF. The CDR3 nucleotides are TGTGCCAGCAGCTTAGGCGGACAGAGCAATCAGCCCCAGCATTTT.

The chain links TRBV18 to TRBJ2-7; 12 bases are a match to TRBD2. The CDR3 runs to 16 residues. The germline gives CDR1 KGHSH, CDR2 LQKENI. The junction had 5 bases not matched to a gene; V was cut back by 3 bases and J by 2 bases. The CDR3 nucleotides are TGTGCCAGCTCACCGAGAGGACTAGCGGGGACCTACGAGCAGTACTTC. It specifies CASSPRGLAGTYEQYF.

V is TRBV5-4 and J is TRBJ2-3; D unresolved. This CDR3 has 15 residues. Germline assignment: CDR1 SGHNT and CDR2 YYREEE (reference sequence). Trimming left V 1 base short and J 2 bases short, with 11 bases between. As DNA, the CDR3 is TGTGCCAGCAGCTTGTCTGCAGGCAACACAGATACGCAGTATTTT. Its protein product is CASSLSAGNTDTQYF. The whole variable domain, filled in from reference TRBV5-4 and TRBJ2-3, reads ETGVTQSPTHLIKTRGQQVTLRCSSQSGHNTVSWYQQALGQGPQFIFQYYREEENGRGNFPPRFSGLQFPNYSSELNVNALELDDSALYLCASSLSAGNTDTQYFGPGTRLTVL.

The chain combines TRBV7-8 with TRBJ2-7, with 8 bases fitting TRBD1. Germline V gives CDR1 SGHVS, CDR2 FQNEAQ. CDR3 length: 14 amino acids. J lost 3 bases, V lost 2 bases, and 3 bases had no gene match. The chain's CDR3 is CASSLPGGNYEQYF. The CDR3 DNA follows: TGTGCCAGCAGCTTACCAGGGGGCAACTACGAGCAGTACTTC. The full variable domain, rest sourced from reference TRBV7-8 and TRBJ2-7, is GAGVSQSPRYKVAKRGQDVALRCDPISGHVSLFWYQQALGQGPEFLTYFQNEAQLDKSGLPSDRFFAERPEGSVSTLKIQRTQQEDSAVYLCASSLPGGNYEQYFGPGTRLTVT.

The chain recombines TRBV5-1 with TRBJ2-7, with 11 bases fitting TRBD1. The CDR3 contains 14 residues. Trimming removed 4 bases from V and 2 bases from J; junction bases left unmatched: 2. The V gene's germline CDR1 is SGHRS and CDR2 YFSETQ. CDR3 protein: CASSPGQGAYEQYF. In DNA form, the CDR3 reads TGCGCCAGCAGCCCGGGACAGGGGGCCTACGAGCAGTACTTC.

The rearrangement uses TRBV13 and TRBJ1-4; D uncertain. The V end was cut by 3 bases, the J end by 7 bases, with 6 bases between. This CDR3 has 12 amino acids. Germline CDR1 PRHDT, CDR2 FYEKMQ (reference sequence). The CDR3 loop reads CASSFSGEKLFF. CDR3 in DNA: TGTGCCAGCAGCTTTAGTGGTGAAAAACTGTTTTTT.

V usage is TRBV27 and J usage is TRBJ1-1; 11 bases agree with TRBD1. The trim removed 4 bases at V and 4 bases at J, leaving 5 bases unmatched. The CDR3 runs to 15 residues. From germline, CDR1 is MNHEY and CDR2 SMNVEV (reference sequence). CDR3 residues: CASSSGQGAATEAFF. CDR3 sequence (DNA): TGTGCCAGCAGTTCAGGACAGGGGGCTGCCACTGAAGCTTTCTTT.

This clone was recorded only once. The sample contains more than one DNA sequence encoding this CDR3. The chain recombines TRBV9 with TRBJ2-1; 9 bases match TRBD1. With 0 bases clipped from V and 4 bases from J, the junction kept 2 bases outside the gene matches. Per germline, CDR1 SGDLS and CDR2 YYNGEE. The CDR3 runs 15 residues. The CDR3 region has the DNA TGTGCCAGCAGCGTAGTGACAGGGGGTTACAATGAGCAGTTCTTC. It translates to CASSVVTGGYNEQFF.

V and J are TRBV11-2 and TRBJ2-7, with 7 bases aligning to TRBD1. The CDR3 contains 13 residues. In germline, CDR1 is SGHAT, CDR2 FQNNGV. With V trimmed by 7 bases and J by 4 bases, 7 bases remained unmatched. CDR3 in DNA: TGTGCCAGCACCGACAGGGCACTTTACGAGCAGTACTTC. It translates to CASTDRALYEQYF.

The V gene is TRBV28, the J gene TRBJ1-2, with D unclear. V was trimmed by 3 bases and J by 5 bases, leaving 16 bases between them. Germline assignment: CDR1 MDHEN and CDR2 SYDVKM. This CDR3 comprises 15 residues. Here the CDR3 DNA reads TGTGCCAGCAGTTTGAGGGAGGCATCACTATATGGCTACACCTTC. It yields the protein CASSLREASLYGYTF.

The chain carries TRBV19 and TRBJ2-1, with D perhaps TRBD1 (5 bases). Germline loops: CDR1 LNHDA, CDR2 SQIVND (reference sequence). There are 11 residues in the CDR3. V lost 4 bases and J lost 10, with 8 bases in between. Here the CDR3 reads CASSRWGEQFF. The CDR3 DNA is TGTGCCAGTAGTAGGTGGGGCGAGCAGTTCTTC.

This clone has only one observation. The genes are TRBV6-5 and TRBJ2-7, with 9 bases fitting TRBD1. Trimming at V came to 8 bases and at J to 6 bases, leaving 5 bases not matched to a gene. CDR3 size: 12 residues. Germline CDR1 is MNHEY and CDR2 is SVGAGI. The CDR3 sequence: CASGTGLLEQYF. The CDR3 nucleotides read TGTGCCAGCGGGACAGGGCTCCTCGAGCAGTACTTC.

The chain uses TRBV7-9 and TRBJ2-2; 7 nucleotides agree with TRBD1. V lost 1 base and J lost 5; bases outside the gene matches: 7. There are 16 residues in the CDR3. Germline V gene lookup returns CDR1 SEHNR and CDR2 FQNEAQ (reference sequence). This CDR3 is CASSLGGGLGTGELFF. As DNA, the CDR3 is TGTGCCAGCAGCTTAGGAGGGGGCCTGGGGACCGGGGAGCTGTTTTTT.

The chain couples TRBV28 to TRBJ1-4, with D tentatively TRBD1 (5 bases). The CDR3 is made up of 15 amino acids. V was pared by 2 bases and J by 8 bases, with 15 bases between. Germline V gene data show CDR1 as MDHEN and CDR2 as SYDVKM. The CDR3 sequence: CASSLGVGVAEKLFF. The CDR3 DNA is TGTGCCAGCAGTTTAGGGGTAGGGGTCGCGGAAAAACTGTTTTTT.

The rearrangement uses TRBV30 and TRBJ1-6, with a tentative D call TRBD1 (5 bases). V shed 2 bases and J shed 11 bases, with 13 bases lying between them. The CDR3 runs to 13 residues. The germline V gene encodes CDR1 GTSNPN and CDR2 SVGIG (reference sequence). CDR3 nucleotide sequence: TGTGCCTGGAGTCGCCAGGGATTGCCACCCCTCCACTTT. As protein: CAWSRQGLPPLHF.

The rearrangement links TRBV5-1 to TRBJ2-3; 13 positions match TRBD2. The CDR3 length is 16 residues. The germline gives CDR1 SGHRS, CDR2 YFSETQ. J was trimmed by 3 bases and V by 4 bases; bases with no gene match: 5. As DNA, the CDR3 is TGCGCCAGCAGCCCGGGACTAGCGGGGAAAACAGATACGCAGTATTTT. Residues: CASSPGLAGKTDTQYF.

The genes are TRBV24-1 and TRBJ2-2; TRBD2 matches at 8 bases. The length of the CDR3 is 17 residues. The germline V gene encodes CDR1 KGHDR and CDR2 SFDVKD. The V segment lost 3 bases and the J segment 3 bases; nucleotides outside the gene matches: 8. CDR3 sequence (DNA): TGTGCCACCAGTGATGGACCTAGCGGGCCGTACACCGGGGAGCTGTTTTTT. Amino acids: CATSDGPSGPYTGELFF.

This rearrangement joins TRBV20-1 to TRBJ2-2; D unclear. Trimming took off 3 bases at V and 5 bases at J, with 4 bases between the two ends. The germline V gene has CDR1 DFQATT and CDR2 SNEGSKA (reference sequence). This CDR3 spans 11 amino acids. CDR3: CSARETGELFF. Here the CDR3 DNA reads TGCAGTGCTAGGGAGACCGGGGAGCTGTTTTTT.

The chain recombines TRBV25-1 with TRBJ2-1; D possibly corresponds to TRBD2 (6 bases). V was shortened by 0 bases and J by 4 bases, with 10 bases between the two germline ends. CDR1 is MGHDK and CDR2 is SYGVNS in the germline V gene. This CDR3 region has 15 residues. The CDR3 DNA reads TGTGCCAGCAGTGAATATGGGGACTTTTACAATGAGCAGTTCTTC. Residues: CASSEYGDFYNEQFF.

The chain combines TRBV15 with TRBJ1-2; 7 bases match TRBD1. The CDR3 contains 13 residues. Germline V gene sequence: CDR1 LNHNV, CDR2 YYDKDF (reference sequence). The J segment lost 2 bases and the V segment lost 6 bases, leaving 3 bases of the junction unmatched. CDR3 sequence reads: CATRAGGNYGYTF. The CDR3, as DNA: TGTGCCACCAGAGCAGGGGGGAACTATGGCTACACCTTC.

This clone has just a few counts. This chain connects TRBV7-3 to TRBJ2-7, with 7 bases matching TRBD2. Germline V gene lookup returns CDR1 SGHTA and CDR2 FQGTGA. Germline trimming cut 10 bases from V and 0 bases from J; bases unmatched to any gene: 3. The CDR3 contains 12 residues. CDR3 DNA sequence: TGTGCCAACCGGGACTACTCCTACGAGCAGTACTTC. It translates to CANRDYSYEQYF. Combining the CDR3 with reference TRBV7-3 and TRBJ2-7 gives the whole variable domain GAGVSQTPSNKVTEKGKYVELRCDPISGHTALYWYRQSLGQGPEFLIYFQGTGAADDSGLPNDRFFAVRPEGSVSTLKIQRTERGDSAVYLCANRDYSYEQYFGPGTRLTVT.

This clone has more than one count but fewer than ten. J is TRBJ1-2 and V is TRBV6-1; 10 bases align to TRBD1. Per the germline V gene, CDR1 is MNHNS and CDR2 is SASEGT. The V segment lost 3 bases and the J segment 8 bases; nucleotides outside the gene matches: 3. This CDR3 has 13 amino acids. CDR3 DNA sequence: TGTGCCAGCAGTGAGACAGGGGGCGTAGGCTACACCTTC. Protein sequence: CASSETGGVGYTF.

The chain combines TRBV4-3 with TRBJ2-1; TRBD2 agrees at 13 bases. This CDR3 has 15 residues. After removal of 4 bases from V and 7 bases from J, the junction contained 4 bases not matched to a gene. The germline V gene encodes CDR1 LGHNA and CDR2 YSLEER. This CDR3 is CASSRGLAGENEQFF. As DNA, the CDR3 is TGCGCCAGCAGCCGAGGACTAGCGGGGGAGAATGAGCAGTTCTTC.

This sequence joins TRBV7-9 and TRBJ2-1; unclear D gene. V was shortened by 5 bases and J by 8 bases, with 7 bases between the two germline ends. Germline V CDR1 and CDR2: SEHNR, FQNEAQ (reference sequence). The CDR3 loop spans 11 amino acids. Written as DNA, the CDR3 is TGTGCCAGCAGCCGACACTATGAGCAGTTCTTC. Translated: CASSRHYEQFF.

The chain recombines TRBV9 with TRBJ2-5; D gene uncertain. The CDR3 consists of 15 residues. Looked up from germline, CDR1 is SGDLS and CDR2 is YYNGEE. V was pared by 0 bases and J by 7 bases, with 16 bases between. The CDR3 is CASSVAERLPGTQYF. The CDR3 DNA follows: TGTGCCAGCAGCGTAGCGGAACGTCTCCCGGGGACCCAGTACTTC.